The 21 T cell receptor beta chains below come from one sample, sequenced in a study of cytomegalovirus exposure and HLA in healthy donors. Primers included in the PCR were 60 Vbeta and 13 Jbeta primers. TCRdb's copy holds only in-frame clones and misses some; the assay was immunoSEQ multiplex PCR. This sample contains about 130,000 clones. Sequences were obtained from PBMCs. Source of these receptors: a man aged 18-30 years in good health and CMV-seronegative.

V is TRBV5-1 and J is TRBJ1-2; 9 nucleotides line up with TRBD1. Germline values: CDR1 SGHRS, CDR2 YFSETQ. After removal of 5 bases from V and 9 bases from J, the junction contained 14 bases not matched to a gene. The CDR3 loop spans 15 amino acids. CDR3 residues: CASRPGQGGLNSYTF. CDR3 DNA sequence: TGCGCCAGCAGGCCGGGACAGGGTGGTCTCAATAGCTACACCTTC.

The chain recombines TRBV28 with TRBJ1-2; 10 nucleotides align to TRBD1. Trimming took 8 bases from V and 5 from J; bases not matched to a gene: 2. The CDR3 extends over 12 amino acids. Germline V CDR1 and CDR2: MDHEN, SYDVKM. The DNA for the CDR3 is TGTGCCAGCGCGGACAGGGGGTATGGCTACACCTTC. It specifies CASADRGYGYTF.

The gene calls are TRBV10-1 and TRBJ1-1, with 7 bases matching TRBD1. The germline CDR1 and CDR2 sequences are WNHNN and SYGVQD (reference sequence). V dropped 2 bases and J dropped 4; count of bases not matched to a gene: 4. The CDR3 runs 14 residues. The CDR3 DNA reads as TGCGCCAGCAGTGAGAGTGACAGGGCCACTGAAGCTTTCTTT. Protein product: CASSESDRATEAFF.

The chain employs TRBV9 and TRBJ2-1; a possible D gene is TRBD2 (5 bases). The length of the CDR3 is 16 residues. V was pared by 4 bases and J by 8 bases, with 22 bases between. CDR1 is SGDLS, CDR2 YYNGEE, per germline. CDR3 nucleotide sequence: TGTGCCAGCAGCCCAACAAAGACCACTTTGAGGGATGAGCAGTTCTTC. Translated, it gives CASSPTKTTLRDEQFF. Based on the CDR3 plus reference TRBV9 and TRBJ2-1, the full variable domain is DSGVTQTPKHLITATGQRVTLRCSPRSGDLSVYWYQQSLDQGLQFLIQYYNGEERAKGNILERFSAQQFPDLHSELNLSSLELGDSALYFCASSPTKTTLRDEQFFGPGTRLTVL.

The chain couples TRBV13 to TRBJ2-1; 10 bases map to TRBD2. The CDR3 is 20 amino acids. Germline CDR1 reads PRHDT; CDR2 reads FYEKMQ (reference sequence). The ends lost 0 bases at V and 9 bases at J; junction bases unmatched: 20. The CDR3 nucleotides are TGTGCCAGCAGCTTAGGAGCTCGAGCGGGGGGGCTCTCCGGCCTGGGTGAGCAGTTCTTC. Translating gives CASSLGARAGGLSGLGEQFF.

The genes are TRBV7-3 and TRBJ1-1, with D possibly matching TRBD1 (5 bases). The V end was cut by 3 bases, the J end by 4 bases, with 12 bases between. Per the germline V gene, CDR1 is SGHTA and CDR2 is FQGTGA. This CDR3 is built from 14 residues. The CDR3 here is CASSFRRVGTEAFF. CDR3 bases: TGTGCCAGCAGCTTTCGCAGGGTTGGCACTGAAGCTTTCTTT.

This chain links TRBV6-1 with TRBJ2-5, with no clear D. The CDR3 totals 12 residues. Germline CDR1 and CDR2: MNHNS and SASEGT. Trimming removed 5 bases from V and 9 bases from J, with 13 bases in between. In nucleotides, the CDR3 is TGTGCCAGCAGTCCCGTATCCCGTGCCCAGTACTTC. Translating it yields CASSPVSRAQYF.

The J gene is TRBJ2-2, the V gene TRBV7-9, with a weak D call TRBD2 (5 bases). Germline V CDR1 and CDR2: SEHNR, FQNEAQ (reference sequence). The CDR3 contains 12 residues. V was shortened by 8 bases and J by 8 bases, with 12 bases between the two germline ends. The CDR3 coding sequence is TGTGCCAGCCGAACGGGAACGGGGGAGCTGTTTTTT. Amino acid sequence: CASRTGTGELFF.

The rearrangement joins TRBV13 to TRBJ2-1; D is perhaps TRBD2 (6 bases). The CDR3 totals 17 residues. The V gene lost 0 bases and the J gene lost 4 bases, with 16 bases spanning the gap. The germline gives CDR1 PRHDT, CDR2 FYEKMQ (reference sequence). The CDR3 sequence is CASSLGLAAGTYNEQFF. The CDR3 coding sequence is TGTGCCAGCAGCTTAGGATTGGCGGCAGGGACTTACAATGAGCAGTTCTTC.

V is TRBV5-6 and J is TRBJ2-7; 7 bases are shared with TRBD2. With 3 bases clipped from V and 1 base from J, the junction kept 10 bases outside the gene matches. This CDR3 spans 16 amino acids. From germline, CDR1 is SGHDT and CDR2 YYEEEE. The CDR3 protein is CASSSDPLAESYEQYF. The CDR3 DNA sequence: TGTGCCAGCAGCTCGGATCCGCTAGCGGAGTCCTACGAGCAGTACTTC. The whole variable domain, filled in from reference TRBV5-6 and TRBJ2-7, reads DAGVTQSPTHLIKTRGQQVTLRCSPKSGHDTVSWYQQALGQGPQFIFQYYEEEERQRGNFPDRFSGHQFPNYSSELNVNALLLGDSALYLCASSSDPLAESYEQYFGPGTRLTVT.

The chain uses TRBV7-7 and TRBJ2-7; D is ambiguous. Germline V gene data show CDR1 as SSHAT and CDR2 as FNYEAQ (reference sequence). The ends were cut back, 0 bases at V and 4 bases at J, with 7 bases in the middle. The CDR3 has 13 amino acids. Here the CDR3 DNA reads TGTGCCAGCAGCTTAGCCGTCTCTTACGAGCAGTACTTC. Translating it yields CASSLAVSYEQYF. Filled out from reference TRBV7-7 and TRBJ2-7, the complete variable domain reads GAGVSQSPRYKVTKRGQDVTLRCDPISSHATLYWYQQALGQGPEFLTYFNYEAQPDKSGLPSDRFSAERPEGSISTLTIQRTEQRDSAMYRCASSLAVSYEQYFGPGTRLTVT.

The CDR3 spells CASSPGLAGDFYNEQFF. The DNA for the CDR3 is TGTGCCAGCAGTCCGGGGTTAGCGGGAGATTTCTACAATGAGCAGTTCTTC. This chain uses TRBV28 with TRBJ2-1; 9 nucleotides line up with TRBD2. Looked up from germline, CDR1 is MDHEN and CDR2 is SYDVKM. Germline trimming cut 5 bases from V and 3 bases from J; bases unmatched to any gene: 11. This CDR3 has 17 amino acids.

The chain couples TRBV9 to TRBJ1-4; no clear D gene. The germline V gene has CDR1 SGDLS and CDR2 YYNGEE. The CDR3 extends over 16 amino acids. Trimming pared 0 bases from V and 7 bases from J, leaving 16 bases between. The DNA of the CDR3 is TGTGCCAGCAGCGTAGGATATCGGCTGCAGGTTGAAAAACTGTTTTTT. Its protein is CASSVGYRLQVEKLFF.

This chain uses TRBV20-1 with TRBJ1-1; no clear D gene. Germline-derived CDR1 and CDR2 are DFQATT and SNEGSKA (reference sequence). Deletions cut 6 bases from V and 10 bases from J, with 12 bases between. The CDR3 contains 10 residues. The CDR3 bases are TGCAGTGCCGCCCGCAGCGGAGCTTTCTTT. It specifies CSAARSGAFF.

The V and J genes are TRBV5-1 and TRBJ2-7; TRBD2 aligns across 11 bases. Germline values: CDR1 SGHRS, CDR2 YFSETQ. J lost 0 bases, V lost 4 bases, and 6 bases had no gene match. The CDR3 length is 16 residues. Written as DNA, the CDR3 is TGCGCCAGCAGCCGGCTAGCGGGAGGACTCTCCTACGAGCAGTACTTC. Its translation is CASSRLAGGLSYEQYF.

V gene TRBV13 combines with J gene TRBJ1-1; TRBD1 matches 8 bases. The CDR3 has 15 amino acids. J gave up 4 bases and V 4 bases, and 8 bases lay outside the gene matches. Germline CDR1 PRHDT, CDR2 FYEKMQ (reference sequence). The CDR3 nucleotides read TGTGCCAGCAGCTCACCGACAGGGGTTGGCACTGAAGCTTTCTTT. Amino acids: CASSSPTGVGTEAFF.

The chain combines TRBV19 with TRBJ1-2, with 7 nucleotides matching TRBD1. Germline assignment: CDR1 LNHDA and CDR2 SQIVND (reference sequence). The CDR3 consists of 14 residues. J gave up 4 bases and V 5 bases, and 7 bases lay outside the gene matches. CDR3 nucleotide sequence: TGTGCCAGTAGTTCGACTTACAGGGGCTATGGCTACACCTTC. Protein product: CASSSTYRGYGYTF. Using reference TRBV19 and TRBJ1-2 for the parts outside the CDR3, the full variable domain is DGGITQSPKYLFRKEGQNVTLSCEQNLNHDAMYWYRQDPGQGLRLIYYSQIVNDFQKGDIAEGYSVSREKKESFPLTVTSAQKNPTAFYLCASSSTYRGYGYTFGSGTRLTVV.

The V and J genes are TRBV6-1 and TRBJ2-1, with D possibly TRBD2 on 6 matching bases. The germline gives CDR1 MNHNS, CDR2 SASEGT. With 6 bases removed from V and 8 bases from J, the gap between germline ends came to 20 bases. This CDR3 is 15 amino acids long. For the CDR3, the DNA is TGTGCCAGCAGCCTACCGACTAGGGTGGTCGATGAGCAGTTCTTC. Its translation is CASSLPTRVVDEQFF.

In DNA form, the CDR3 reads TGTGCCAGCAGTTTTATAAGACAGACCAACAATGAGCAGTTCTTC. Translation: CASSFIRQTNNEQFF. The chain is built from TRBV27 and TRBJ2-1, with D maybe TRBD1 (5 bases). CDR1 is MNHEY, CDR2 SMNVEV, per germline (reference sequence). The CDR3 spans 15 residues. Trimming left V 3 bases short and J 5 bases short, with 14 bases between.

The chain employs TRBV30 and TRBJ2-3; a weak D match, TRBD2 (6 bases). V gave up 3 bases and J gave up 0 bases, with 10 bases separating them. The CDR3 spans 14 residues. The germline V gene encodes CDR1 GTSNPN and CDR2 SVGIG (reference sequence). In DNA, the CDR3 is TGTGCCTGGAGAGAGGGGACTAGCACAGATACGCAGTATTTT. As protein: CAWREGTSTDTQYF.

This chain connects TRBV7-8 to TRBJ1-3; tentative D call: TRBD1 (6 bases). CDR3 size: 17 residues. The germline V gene has CDR1 SGHVS and CDR2 FQNEAQ. V was shortened by 1 base and J by 6 bases, with 19 bases between the two germline ends. The CDR3 DNA reads as TGTGCCAGCAGCTTAGTATCCGACAGGCGAGGAGCAAACACCATATATTTT. It translates to CASSLVSDRRGANTIYF. Drawing the rest from reference TRBV7-8 and TRBJ1-3, the complete variable domain is GAGVSQSPRYKVAKRGQDVALRCDPISGHVSLFWYQQALGQGPEFLTYFQNEAQLDKSGLPSDRFFAERPEGSVSTLKIQRTQQEDSAVYLCASSLVSDRRGANTIYFGEGSWLTVV.